This TCR beta chain was identified in a study of PD-1 blockade in classical Hodgkin lymphoma. As to this clone: The antigen is not known.

Trimming removed 5 bases from V and 0 bases from J, with 11 bases in between. The germline gives CDR1 SQVTM, CDR2 ANQGSEA. The CDR3 covers 13 residues. Relapse was seen in all patients after autologous stem cell transplantation, and brentuximab vedotin exposure was variable. Some clones are missing from TCRdb's copy, which holds only in-frame ones; the method was immunoSEQ multiplex PCR. This sample has approximately 90,000 clones, with 80% to 95% found just once. Findings of the study overall: Partial responders and progressors had significantly lower baseline TCR diversity. Relative to healthy donors, newly diagnosed patients reportedly had lower baseline TCR diversity, which was reported as lower still in relapsed/refractory patients.

This sequence was found in a human donor with classical Hodgkin lymphoma. The sample consisted of peripheral blood mononuclear cells (PBMCs), taken before the second cycle of nivolumab. This rearrangement joins TRBV29-1 to TRBJ2-7; D uncertain. CDR3 nucleotides: TGCAGCGTTTTAGGGTTCAGCTCCTACGAGCAGTACTTC. It specifies CSVLGFSSYEQYF.